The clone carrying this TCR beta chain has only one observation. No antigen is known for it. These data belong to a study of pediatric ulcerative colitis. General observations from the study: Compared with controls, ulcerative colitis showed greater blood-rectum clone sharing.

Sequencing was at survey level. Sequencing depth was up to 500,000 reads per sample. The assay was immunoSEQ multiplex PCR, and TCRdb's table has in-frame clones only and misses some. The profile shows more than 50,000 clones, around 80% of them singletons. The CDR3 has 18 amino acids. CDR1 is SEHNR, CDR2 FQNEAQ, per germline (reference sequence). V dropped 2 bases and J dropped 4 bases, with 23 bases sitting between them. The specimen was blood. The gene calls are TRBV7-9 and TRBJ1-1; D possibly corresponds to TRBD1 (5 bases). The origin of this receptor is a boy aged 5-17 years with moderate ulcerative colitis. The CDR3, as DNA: TGTGCCAGCAGCTTATCTGCACGGGCCCTTGGGGGGGTCACTGAAGCTTTCTTT. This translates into CASSLSARALGGVTEAFF.